This T cell receptor beta chain was identified during a study of shared clonotypes between healthy human individuals. Profiled with immunoSEQ multiplex PCR; TCRdb holds only in-frame clones, not every one. The sample includes approximately 100,000 clones, 68% of them seen just once. With V trimmed by 6 bases and J by 8 bases, 15 bases remained unmatched. From germline, CDR1 is MGHDK and CDR2 SYGVNS. The CDR3 has 16 amino acids. A few counts support this clone. This rearrangement joins TRBV25-1 to TRBJ1-3; 8 nucleotides line up with TRBD1. The sequence came from a woman younger than 45 in good health. The source material was memory CD8+ T cells sorted from blood. Subset meaning: CD45RO+ cells pooled with CCR7-negative TemRA cells. CDR3: CASSLGQGLTIDTIYF. The CDR3, as DNA: TGTGCCAGCAGCCTTGGACAGGGTCTAACCATAGACACCATATATTTT.